This TCR beta chain is from a study of neurological immune-mediated disorders. Broader study findings: Multiple sclerosis patients had less TCR clonal expansion than even healthy controls, unlike HTLV-1-associated myelopathy.

Synthesis of cDNA used 5'RACE (with 10-nucleotide random UMIs). TCRdb called the 5' RACE reads again in MiXCR, with one record for every CDR3 protein. In the table there are some 53,000 distinct CDR3 sequences, roughly 17% of which are singletons. Trimming took 0 bases from V and 2 from J; bases not matched to a gene: 15. The CDR3 extends over 20 amino acids. In germline, CDR1 is DFQATT, CDR2 SNEGSKA (reference sequence). With respect to this clonotype: No antigen is known for it.

The chain couples TRBV20-1 to TRBJ2-1; 11 bases fit TRBD2. The sequence was collected from a man between 60 and 70 years old in good health. Sequencing was done on a sample of PBMCs. CDR3 in amino acids: CSARDVRGSGRARTYNEQFF. The CDR3 DNA reads as TGCAGTGCTAGAGACGTCCGGGGTAGCGGGAGGGCCCGGACCTACAATGAGCAGTTCTTC.